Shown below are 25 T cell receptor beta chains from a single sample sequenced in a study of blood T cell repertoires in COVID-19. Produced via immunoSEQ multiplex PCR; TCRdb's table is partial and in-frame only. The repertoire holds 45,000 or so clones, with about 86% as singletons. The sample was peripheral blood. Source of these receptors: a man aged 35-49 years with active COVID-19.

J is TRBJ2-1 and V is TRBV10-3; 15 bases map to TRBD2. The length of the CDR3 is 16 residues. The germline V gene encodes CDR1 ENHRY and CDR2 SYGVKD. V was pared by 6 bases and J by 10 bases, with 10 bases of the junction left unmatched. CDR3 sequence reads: CAISEGLAGGGSEQFF. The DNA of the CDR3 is TGTGCCATCAGCGAAGGACTAGCGGGAGGGGGGTCGGAGCAGTTCTTC.

The CDR3 is CASSPGVMNTEAFF. DNA of the CDR3: TGCGCCAGCAGCCCCGGGGTCATGAACACTGAAGCTTTCTTT. The chain carries TRBV5-1 and TRBJ1-1; no definite D call. Germline CDR1 and CDR2: SGHRS and YFSETQ. The CDR3 has 14 amino acids. With 4 bases removed from V and 0 bases from J, the gap between germline ends came to 10 bases.

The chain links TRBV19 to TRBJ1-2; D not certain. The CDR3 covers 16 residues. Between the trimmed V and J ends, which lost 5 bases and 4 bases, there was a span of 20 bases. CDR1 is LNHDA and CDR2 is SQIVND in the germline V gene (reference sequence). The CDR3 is CASSSLQVLGGYGYTF. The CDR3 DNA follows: TGTGCCAGTAGTTCTTTGCAGGTGCTGGGTGGCTATGGCTACACCTTC. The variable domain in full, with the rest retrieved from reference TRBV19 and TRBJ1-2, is DGGITQSPKYLFRKEGQNVTLSCEQNLNHDAMYWYRQDPGQGLRLIYYSQIVNDFQKGDIAEGYSVSREKKESFPLTVTSAQKNPTAFYLCASSSLQVLGGYGYTFGSGTRLTVV.

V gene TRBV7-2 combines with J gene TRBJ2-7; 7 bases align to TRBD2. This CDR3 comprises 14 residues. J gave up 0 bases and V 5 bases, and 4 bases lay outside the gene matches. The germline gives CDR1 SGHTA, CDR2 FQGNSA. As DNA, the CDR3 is TGTGCCAGCAGCCCGCTAGCGGTCTCCTACGAGCAGTACTTC. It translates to CASSPLAVSYEQYF. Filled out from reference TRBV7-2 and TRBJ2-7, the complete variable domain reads GAGVSQSPSNKVTEKGKDVELRCDPISGHTALYWYRQSLGQGLEFLIYFQGNSAPDKSGLPSDRFSAERTGGSVSTLTIQRTQQEDSAVYLCASSPLAVSYEQYFGPGTRLTVT.

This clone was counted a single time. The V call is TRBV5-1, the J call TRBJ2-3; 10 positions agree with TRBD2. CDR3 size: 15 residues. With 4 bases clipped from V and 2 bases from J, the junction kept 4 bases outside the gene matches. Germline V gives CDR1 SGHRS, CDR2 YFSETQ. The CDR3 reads CASSPGTSATDTQYF. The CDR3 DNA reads TGCGCCAGCAGCCCCGGGACTAGCGCCACAGATACGCAGTATTTT.

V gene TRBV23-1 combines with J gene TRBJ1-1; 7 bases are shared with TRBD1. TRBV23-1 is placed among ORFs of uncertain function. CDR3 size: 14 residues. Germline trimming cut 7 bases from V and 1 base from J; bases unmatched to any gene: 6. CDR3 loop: CASTHDRENTEAFF. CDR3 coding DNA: TGCGCCAGCACGCACGACAGGGAGAACACTGAAGCTTTCTTT.

CDR3 nucleotide sequence: TGTGCCAGCAGTGAATGGGGAGGCCCTACCTACAATGAGCAGTTCTTC. Translation: CASSEWGGPTYNEQFF. The gene calls are TRBV25-1 and TRBJ2-1, with D perhaps matching TRBD2 (6 bases). The CDR3 consists of 16 residues. Trimming stripped 1 base from V and 2 bases from J, with 12 bases between. The V gene's germline CDR1 is MGHDK and CDR2 SYGVNS.

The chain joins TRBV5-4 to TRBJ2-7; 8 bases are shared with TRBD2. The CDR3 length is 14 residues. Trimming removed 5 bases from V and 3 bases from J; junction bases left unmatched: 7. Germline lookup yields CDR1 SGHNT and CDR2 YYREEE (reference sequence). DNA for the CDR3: TGTGCCAGCAGTCGAATAGCGGGAAGCTACGAGCAGTACTTC. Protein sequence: CASSRIAGSYEQYF.

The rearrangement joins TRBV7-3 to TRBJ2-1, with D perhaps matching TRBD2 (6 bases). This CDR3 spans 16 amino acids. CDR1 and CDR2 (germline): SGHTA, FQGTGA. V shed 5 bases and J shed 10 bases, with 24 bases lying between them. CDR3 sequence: CASSPNRAPGVEEQFF. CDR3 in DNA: TGTGCCAGCAGCCCAAACCGGGCGCCGGGGGTAGAGGAGCAGTTCTTC.

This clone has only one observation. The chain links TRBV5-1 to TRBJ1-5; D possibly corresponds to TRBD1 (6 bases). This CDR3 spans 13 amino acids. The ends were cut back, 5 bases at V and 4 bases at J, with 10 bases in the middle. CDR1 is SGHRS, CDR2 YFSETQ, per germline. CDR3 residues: CASRAGVNQPQHF. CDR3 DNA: TGCGCCAGCAGGGCAGGGGTAAATCAGCCCCAGCATTTT. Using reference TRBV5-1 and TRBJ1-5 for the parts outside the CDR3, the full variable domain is KAGVTQTPRYLIKTRGQQVTLSCSPISGHRSVSWYQQTPGQGLQFLFEYFSETQRNKGNFPGRFSGRQFSNSRSEMNVSTLELGDSALYLCASRAGVNQPQHFGDGTRLSIL.

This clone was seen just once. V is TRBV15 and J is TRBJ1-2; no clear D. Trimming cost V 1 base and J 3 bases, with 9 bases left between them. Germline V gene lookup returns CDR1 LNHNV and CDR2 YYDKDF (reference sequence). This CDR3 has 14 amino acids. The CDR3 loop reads CATSRGLSDYGYTF. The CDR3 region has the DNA TGTGCCACCAGCAGAGGCCTCAGTGACTATGGCTACACCTTC.

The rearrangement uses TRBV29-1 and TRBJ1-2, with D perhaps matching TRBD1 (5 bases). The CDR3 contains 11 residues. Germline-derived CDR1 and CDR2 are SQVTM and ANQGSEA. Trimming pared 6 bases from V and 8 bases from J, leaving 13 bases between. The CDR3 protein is CSVRTEGGYTF. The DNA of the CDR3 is TGCAGCGTGAGGACGGAGGGGGGCTACACCTTC.

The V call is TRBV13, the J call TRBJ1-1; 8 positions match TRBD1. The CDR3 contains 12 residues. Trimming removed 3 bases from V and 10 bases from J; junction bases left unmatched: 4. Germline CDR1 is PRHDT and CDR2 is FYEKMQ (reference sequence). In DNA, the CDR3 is TGTGCCAGCAGCTTTCAGGGGGCCGCAGCTTTCTTT. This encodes CASSFQGAAAFF.

The CDR3 protein is CAISESGQGDGGYTF. The CDR3 DNA follows: TGTGCCATCAGTGAGTCGGGACAGGGGGACGGTGGCTACACCTTC. This chain links TRBV10-3 with TRBJ1-2; 11 bases map to TRBD1. The CDR3 loop spans 15 amino acids. Losses at the gene ends were 0 bases for V and 7 bases for J; bases not matched to a gene: 4. From germline, CDR1 is ENHRY and CDR2 SYGVKD.

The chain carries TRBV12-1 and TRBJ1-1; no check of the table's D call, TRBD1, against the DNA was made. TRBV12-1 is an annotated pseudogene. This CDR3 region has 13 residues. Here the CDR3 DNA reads TGTGCCAGCAGCCCACAACCGGGACACCGGGCTTTCTTT. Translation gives CASSPQPGHRAFF.

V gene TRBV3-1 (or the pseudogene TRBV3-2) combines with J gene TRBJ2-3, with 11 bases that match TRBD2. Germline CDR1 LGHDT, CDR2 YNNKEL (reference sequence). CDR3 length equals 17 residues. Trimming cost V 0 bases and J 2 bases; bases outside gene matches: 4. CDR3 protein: CASSQEASGRYTDTQYF. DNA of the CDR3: TGTGCCAGCAGCCAAGAGGCTAGCGGGAGGTACACAGATACGCAGTATTTT.

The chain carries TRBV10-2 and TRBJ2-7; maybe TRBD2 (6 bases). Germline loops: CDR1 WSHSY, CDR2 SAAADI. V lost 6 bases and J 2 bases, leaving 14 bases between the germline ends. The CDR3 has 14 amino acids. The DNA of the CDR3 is TGCGCCAGCAGCGCAGCGGGCGCAACCTACGAGCAGTACTTC. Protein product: CASSAAGATYEQYF.

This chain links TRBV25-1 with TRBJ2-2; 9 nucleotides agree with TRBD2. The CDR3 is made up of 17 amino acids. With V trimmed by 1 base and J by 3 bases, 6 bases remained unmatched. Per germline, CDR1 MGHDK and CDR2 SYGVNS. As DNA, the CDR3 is TGTGCCAGCAGTGAATCCCGGCGGGAGGGGGACACCGGGGAGCTGTTTTTT. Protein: CASSESRREGDTGELFF.

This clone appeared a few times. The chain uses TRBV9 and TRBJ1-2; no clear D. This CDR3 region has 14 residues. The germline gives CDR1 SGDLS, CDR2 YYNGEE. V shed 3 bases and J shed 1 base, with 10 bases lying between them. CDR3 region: CASSADGINYGYTF. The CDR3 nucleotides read TGTGCCAGCAGCGCGGACGGGATTAACTATGGCTACACCTTC.

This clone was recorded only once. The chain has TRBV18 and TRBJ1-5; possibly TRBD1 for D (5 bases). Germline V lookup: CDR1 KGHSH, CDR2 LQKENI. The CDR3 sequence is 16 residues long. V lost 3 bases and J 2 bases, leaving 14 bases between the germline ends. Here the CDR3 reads CASSPDPPRGNQPQHF. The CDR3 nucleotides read TGTGCCAGCTCACCCGATCCCCCCAGGGGCAATCAGCCCCAGCATTTT.

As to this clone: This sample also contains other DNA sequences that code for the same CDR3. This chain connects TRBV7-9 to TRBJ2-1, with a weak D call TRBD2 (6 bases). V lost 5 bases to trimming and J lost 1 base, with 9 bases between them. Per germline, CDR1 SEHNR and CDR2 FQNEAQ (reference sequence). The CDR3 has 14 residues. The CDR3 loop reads CASSPGASYNEQFF. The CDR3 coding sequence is TGTGCCAGCAGCCCGGGAGCGTCCTACAATGAGCAGTTCTTC.

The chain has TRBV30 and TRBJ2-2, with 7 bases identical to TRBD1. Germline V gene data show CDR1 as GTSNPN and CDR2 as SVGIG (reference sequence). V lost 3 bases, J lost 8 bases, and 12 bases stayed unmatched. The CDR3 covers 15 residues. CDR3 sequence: CAWSNKGAHQGELFF. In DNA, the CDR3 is TGTGCCTGGAGCAACAAGGGGGCGCATCAGGGGGAGCTGTTTTTT.

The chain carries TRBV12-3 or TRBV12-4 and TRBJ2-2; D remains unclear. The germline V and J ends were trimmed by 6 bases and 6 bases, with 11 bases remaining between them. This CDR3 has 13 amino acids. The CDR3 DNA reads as TGTGCCAGCAGCCTTAGTAGATCCGGGGAGCTGTTTTTT. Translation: CASSLSRSGELFF.

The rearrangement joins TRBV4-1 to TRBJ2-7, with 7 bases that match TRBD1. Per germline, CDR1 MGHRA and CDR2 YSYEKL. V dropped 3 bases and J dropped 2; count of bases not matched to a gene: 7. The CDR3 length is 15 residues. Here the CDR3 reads CASSQKPGQPYEQYF. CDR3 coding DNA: TGCGCCAGCAGCCAGAAACCGGGACAGCCCTACGAGCAGTACTTC.

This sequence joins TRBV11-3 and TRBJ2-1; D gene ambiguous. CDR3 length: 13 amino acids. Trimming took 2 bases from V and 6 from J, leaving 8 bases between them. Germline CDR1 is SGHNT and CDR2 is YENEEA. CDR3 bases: TGTGCCAGCAGCTTACCAGGTAGCAATGAGCAGTTCTTC. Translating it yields CASSLPGSNEQFF.